This T cell receptor beta chain was recorded in a study of molecular identifiers for immune sequencing clone quantification (dated by TCRdb to between 2017 and 2018). In terms of the full investigation: For a replicate experiment, RNA from roughly 18,000 or 92,000 naive CD8 T cells was divided into five aliquots, and four of the five aliquots were sequenced. This methods study used CD8 T cells to benchmark TCR RNA copy counting and molecular-identifier clustering-based TCR repertoire sequencing (MIDCIRS).

General findings and caveats noted by the study authors: Even against a background of some 920,000 naive CD8 T cells, spiked-in Jurkat TCR RNA amounting to a single cell's worth was reported to be detectable. Around 2.9 recovered TCR RNA copies per cell were obtained by modeling, versus roughly 10 by digital PCR, implying a capture efficiency of about 30%. Spiked-in Jurkat TCR RNA (roughly 10 copies' worth), which is not part of the donor repertoire, was contained in the naive libraries. The sizes of highly expanded clones could end up underestimated when identical TCR molecules share a barcode. When barcode sub-clustering was not used, chimeric consensus sequences inflated TCR diversity, with chimeras reaching as high as 47%. In CMV-specific effector cells, clones with more than 20 RNA copies accounted for over 97% of molecules, whereas in naive cells such clones accounted for under 1%.

In this sample, this clonotype turned up many times. No cognate antigen has been identified for it. No quality values exist for individual bases; no much larger clone is one base distant. Deletion took 0 bases off V and 2 bases off J, with a span of 9 bases between the germline ends. The germline V gene specifies SGHRS as CDR1 and YFSETQ as CDR2. Including the terminal cysteine and phenylalanine, the CDR3 comprises 14 residues. The sequence is cut down to CDR3 DNA, 42 bases in frame from base 1. To prepare the library, PCR was applied. For sequencing, a NextSeq 500 was employed. Bulk TCR libraries were prepared as previously described, using TCR primers listed in Table S5. The Qiagen AllPrep DNA/RNA kit was used to purify total RNA. Reads from multiple sequencing runs of the same library were pooled before analysis. The study's processing was this. Reads were retained only if the reads had an exact TCR constant sequence, and the retained reads were trimmed to 150 nt and grouped according to their 12-nt molecular barcodes. Reads inside each barcode group were sub-clustered using a 15% Levenshtein threshold, and a quality-weighted consensus sequence was constructed for each RNA molecule. Non-functional sequences were filtered out, along with any lower-count sequence sitting one edit away from another sequence. Based on fitting two negative binomial distributions, any barcode sub-cluster with under 20% of the maximum read count was discarded. The public reads were reanalyzed by TCRdb: fastp trimming at Q25, MiXCR alignment, in-frame beta chains only. Each record represents a unique CDR3 protein, reported with the most common genes and DNA among its rows. The V and J calls, along with clone size, are taken from TCRdb and not from the paper's own processing. For this sample the table gives under 800,000 distinct CDR3 sequences, of which 25% were detected only once. The top ten constitute approximately 0.75% of the sample.

Libraries of naive CD8 T cells were generated from roughly 21,000 to 960,000 sorted cells, with 10%, 30% or 50% of the purified RNA used. Naive CD8 T cells were FACS-sorted as CD8+CD4-CCR7+CD45RA+ on a BD FACSAria II into RLT Plus buffer. To test detection sensitivity, Jurkat RNA equivalent to more than 8 TCR copies was spiked into samples of about 20,000-1,100,000 naive CD8 T cells. Enrichment of CD8 T cells was performed with RosetteSep CD8+ T Cell Enrichment Cocktail and Ficoll-Paque, after which ACK red cell lysis was carried out. Sample: naive CD8+ T cells from blood, with Jurkat cell RNA spiked in. The cell subset or site label for this specimen denotes: FACS-sorted CD8+CD4-CCR7+CD45RA+ naive T cells. This sequence originates from a human donor in good health. Some libraries in this study had Jurkat cell RNA spiked in. The chain is made from TRBV5-1 and TRBJ2-7; the D gene remains uncertain. The CDR3 protein sequence reads: CASSLAVGTYEQYF. The nucleotides are TGCGCCAGCAGCTTGGCGGTGGGGACCTACGAGCAGTACTTC.